This TCR beta chain stems from a study of tumor-infiltrating lymphocytes in primary liver carcinoma. This clonotype was seen just once. An end of the junction does not agree with germline; a read error may underlie this. TCR beta cDNA came from about 0.55 ug total RNA, primed with a constant-region primer. Three nested multiplex PCR rounds, a slightly modified ARM-PCR method, built the TCR beta libraries. It was with TRBV1-TRBV30 forward primers and a C-beta reverse primer that the first two PCR rounds were run, at about 10 cycles each. From the multiplex PCR reads, TCRdb called clonotypes with MiXCR, one entry per CDR3 protein. Among 99,000 or so distinct CDR3 sequences listed, around 80% were seen once. CDR3 size: 14 residues. Germline V gene data show CDR1 as SGHNT and CDR2 as YENEEA. The study co-extracted DNA and RNA from 20-30 mg of unsorted bulk tissue. The patients presented with primary liver carcinoma, which was managed through surgical resection.

Material for sequencing was liver tumor tissue from sampling region 3. Subset noted: tumor region T3, left-lateral pole. The clonotype was recovered from a man aged 35-49 years with primary liver carcinoma and hepatitis B virus infection. This chain joins TRBV11-3 and TRBJ2-1; D is undetermined. In nucleotides, the CDR3 is TGTGTCAGCAGCTTAGACGTCTCGAACGATGAGCAGTTCTTC. This encodes CVSSLDVSNDEQFF.